What follows describes a single T cell receptor beta chain. This clonotype was found a few times. Its target antigen remains unknown. Base quality data are lacking; no much larger clone is found one base away. This sample was included in a study of T cells after yellow fever vaccination (dated by TCRdb to the late 2010s). Regarding the research as a whole: Libraries from fractions with low cell numbers were prepared with the SMART-Seq v4 Ultra Low Input RNA kit. To track T-cell clones before and after primary and booster YFV17D yellow fever vaccination, bulk TCR alpha and beta repertoires were sequenced longitudinally. Two healthy male donors, one aged 18 to 30 and one aged 30 to 40 years, were included in the cohort. Bulk PBMC replicates and cell subsets were isolated from blood drawn at multiple timepoints before and after both primary and secondary immunization.

The paper as a whole reports these results and caveats: FACS-sorted repertoires could contain abundant contaminating clonotypes from the bulk population, so computational filtering was required. Only a couple of donors were included in the study, so the extent to which the findings can be generalized is limited. The secondary T-cell response was found to be weaker but faster than the primary response, with a peak reached on day 5 rather than on day 15. A small share of clonotypes was detected in both CD4 and CD8 compartments, with the overlap likely arising from convergent recombination. After the booster, most of the clones that had expanded following primary vaccination were detected again (around 95% of CD4 and more than 85% of CD8), which suggests that memory was broadly maintained.

The label giving this sample's treatment or condition can be read as: live attenuated yellow fever vaccine strain. Two biological replicates of bulk PBMCs were collected at each blood-draw timepoint. A standard Ficoll-Paque protocol was used to isolate PBMCs from peripheral blood. TriZol was used to extract RNA from bulk PBMCs, CD4 and CD8 fractions, and dextramer-positive and dextramer-negative fractions. The CDR1 and CDR2 encoded by the germline V gene (reference sequence) are SGHNT and YYREEE. At the junction V is shortened by 5 bases and J by 4 bases; bases outside the gene matches: 7. Inclusive of the bounding cysteine and phenylalanine, the CDR3 is 14 residues long. The read is trimmed to its CDR3 DNA, 42 bases read in frame from base 1. Sequencing took place on an Illumina NovaSeq 6000. Synthesis of TCR cDNA relied on 5'RACE template switching, a step that introduced a universal primer site along with unique molecular identifiers. Priming for cDNA synthesis came from both the TCR alpha and TCR beta constant segments. Libraries were amplified in two PCR steps, with sample barcodes and sequencing adapters added in the second step. Libraries were sequenced on Illumina HiSeq 2500 (2x100 bp) or NovaSeq (2x150 bp). As for the authors' bioinformatics: Demultiplexing of reads and collapsing into UMI consensus sequences were performed with MIGEC, and V(D)J alignment was carried out with MiXCR. Vaccine-responding clonotypes were defined with edgeR using replicate PBMC samples, requiring FDR below 0.01 and a log2 fold change above 5 up to day 15. Each bulk clonotype received a CD4 or CD8 identity based on whether the sequenced CD4 or CD8 repertoire contained that clonotype at higher abundance. TCRdb ran its own pipeline on the public reads, namely fastp trimming at Q25 and MiXCR clone calling, and kept in-frame beta chains. Duplicate CDR3 protein sequences are folded into a single record with the most common DNA and genes. Clone size and V and J calls follow TCRdb, not the original study. For this sample there are fewer than 350,000 distinct CDR3 sequences; more than 3% appear just once. Roughly a quarter of the sample lies in the top ten.

The chain couples TRBV5-4 to TRBJ1-1; the junction holds 8 bases that match TRBD1. The sequences come from PBMCs, collected on the day of the yellow fever booster vaccination. The TCR originated in a man aged 18 to 29 who received the YFV17D yellow fever vaccine. The CDR3 sequence is CASRQGTGPTEAFF. The DNA sequence is TGTGCCAGCAGGCAAGGGACAGGTCCCACTGAAGCTTTCTTT.